These 32 T cell receptor beta chains share one sample of origin, sequenced in a study of T cell repertoires and HLA-DP antigens (dated by TCRdb to the late 2010s). No cognate antigen is known for these TCRs. Library prep was done by the immunoSEQ multiplex PCR assay. Held by TCRdb, this immuneACCESS table contains in-frame sequences only and omits some clones. Under half of the omission traces to an unresolved V gene where checked; the cause of the rest is unknown. This sample lists 90,000 to 130,000 clones; 80% to 95% were detected once. The leading ten clones occupy about 0.27% of the sample. The sequencing sample was made of CD4+ T cells from PBMCs. The receptors were gathered from a young woman in good health and CMV-seronegative.

This clone was observed a single time. The chain combines TRBV5-6 with TRBJ2-2; TRBD2 matches at 15 bases. Per germline, CDR1 SGHDT and CDR2 YYEEEE. This CDR3 region has 15 residues. V dropped 3 bases and J dropped 9; count of bases not matched to a gene: 3. The CDR3 region is CASSSGLAGGWELFF. The DNA for the CDR3 is TGTGCCAGCAGCTCGGGACTAGCGGGAGGATGGGAGCTGTTTTTT.

The chain employs TRBV4-1 and TRBJ2-1, with 7 bases that match TRBD2. The germline gives CDR1 MGHRA, CDR2 YSYEKL. Unmatched junction bases numbered 7, after V lost 1 base and J lost 4 bases. The CDR3 has 16 amino acids. The CDR3 here is CASSQAPSGLYNEQFF. Written as DNA, the CDR3 is TGCGCCAGCAGCCAAGCCCCTAGCGGCCTATACAATGAGCAGTTCTTC.

Only one count was recorded for this clone. The chain carries TRBV5-1 and TRBJ1-1, with D perhaps TRBD1 (5 bases). V lost 1 base, J lost 1 base, and 8 bases lay in between. The CDR3 extends over 14 amino acids. Germline V gene data show CDR1 as SGHRS and CDR2 as YFSETQ. The DNA for the CDR3 is TGCGCCAGCAGCTTGCCAGGGACGAACACTGAAGCTTTCTTT. Translation gives CASSLPGTNTEAFF.

This clone was seen only once. V gene TRBV18 combines with J gene TRBJ1-2, with TRBD1 as a possible D gene (5 bases). The CDR3 spans 17 residues. V gave up 0 bases and J gave up 3 bases, with 17 bases separating them. Germline V gene data show CDR1 as KGHSH and CDR2 as LQKENI. The CDR3 bases are TGTGCCAGCTCACCACCGGTGTCGGGGCTGAGGGACTATGGCTACACCTTC. Its translation is CASSPPVSGLRDYGYTF.

V is TRBV27 and J is TRBJ1-1, with a tentative D call TRBD1 (5 bases). Germline V gives CDR1 MNHEY, CDR2 SMNVEV (reference sequence). Between the trimmed V and J ends, which lost 3 bases and 11 bases, there was a span of 19 bases. CDR3 length: 14 amino acids. CDR3 nucleotide sequence: TGTGCCAGCAGTTTCCCGGGCCCCTGGGGGACCGCTTTCTTT. Its translation is CASSFPGPWGTAFF.

On this clone itself: Additional DNA sequences in this sample encode the identical CDR3. V usage is TRBV20-1 and J usage is TRBJ1-2; no clear D gene. Germline V CDR1 and CDR2: DFQATT, SNEGSKA (reference sequence). Trimming took off 3 bases at V and 4 bases at J, with 6 bases between the two ends. The CDR3 runs 11 residues. The CDR3, as DNA: TGCAGTGCTAGGGGCTCCTATGGCTACACCTTC. Translated: CSARGSYGYTF.

This rearrangement joins TRBV28 to TRBJ2-6; D possibly uses TRBD1 or TRBD2 (5 bases each). V was pared by 8 bases and J by 2 bases, with 28 bases between. This CDR3 spans 20 amino acids. Germline values: CDR1 MDHEN, CDR2 SYDVKM. CDR3 loop: CASSFWDLTVQGTGANVLTF. The CDR3 DNA sequence: TGTGCCAGCTCTTTTTGGGACCTCACAGTACAAGGAACTGGGGCCAACGTCCTGACTTTC.

This clone appeared once. This chain links TRBV7-2 with TRBJ1-2; possible D gene TRBD1, 6 bases. Per germline, CDR1 SGHTA and CDR2 FQGNSA. CDR3 length: 14 amino acids. The V gene lost 1 base and the J gene lost 3 bases, with 9 bases spanning the gap. For the CDR3, the DNA is TGTGCCAGCAGCTTAGGGGGGACATACTATGGCTACACCTTC. It encodes CASSLGGTYYGYTF.

The table lists this clone with a few counts. This chain links TRBV7-8 with TRBJ1-4, with D uncertain. V lost 5 bases, J lost 7 bases, and 8 bases lay in between. This CDR3 comprises 12 residues. Germline-derived CDR1 and CDR2 are SGHVS and FQNEAQ. Here the CDR3 reads CASSPLAEKLFF. CDR3 DNA sequence: TGTGCCAGCAGCCCCTTAGCTGAAAAACTGTTTTTT.

The V and J genes are TRBV5-4 and TRBJ2-2; possibly TRBD2 for D (5 bases). This CDR3 comprises 15 residues. Looked up from germline, CDR1 is SGHNT and CDR2 is YYREEE (reference sequence). Trimming took 4 bases from V and 4 from J, leaving 14 bases between them. CDR3 loop: CASSRSRALTGELFF. In DNA, the CDR3 is TGTGCCAGCAGCCGTTCGCGGGCCCTCACCGGGGAGCTGTTTTTT.

In this sample, this clone is medium-sized. V is TRBV28 and J is TRBJ1-2, with D possibly TRBD1 on 6 matching bases. The CDR3 sequence is 13 residues long. Germline loops: CDR1 MDHEN, CDR2 SYDVKM. V was trimmed by 8 bases and J by 2 bases, leaving 12 bases between them. In nucleotides, the CDR3 is TGTGCCAGCTATGGGGGCCCGAACTATGGCTACACCTTC. This codes for CASYGGPNYGYTF.

The J gene is TRBJ1-1, the V gene TRBV28; 7 nucleotides line up with TRBD1. Losses at the gene ends were 6 bases for V and 5 bases for J; bases not matched to a gene: 15. Per the germline V gene, CDR1 is MDHEN and CDR2 is SYDVKM. There are 16 residues in the CDR3. Written as DNA, the CDR3 is TGTGCCAGCAGCCCGGCGGTCGGGCAGGGGGGGACTGAAGCTTTCTTT. Its protein is CASSPAVGQGGTEAFF.

This rearrangement joins TRBV6-6 to TRBJ2-3; a weak D match, TRBD2 (5 bases). CDR3 length equals 15 residues. The germline CDR1 and CDR2 sequences are MNHNY and SVGAGI (reference sequence). Trimming stripped 0 bases from V and 4 bases from J, with 11 bases between. CDR3 sequence (DNA): TGTGCCAGCAGTTACTCGATAGAGGGCCCAGATACGCAGTATTTT. It yields the protein CASSYSIEGPDTQYF.

The chain links TRBV7-9 to TRBJ1-2; D remains unclear. The ends were cut back, 5 bases at V and 0 bases at J, with 7 bases in the middle. The CDR3 contains 13 residues. Germline CDR1 reads SEHNR; CDR2 reads FQNEAQ (reference sequence). CDR3 sequence: CASSAGTNYGYTF. The DNA of the CDR3 is TGTGCCAGCAGCGCCGGGACTAACTATGGCTACACCTTC.

The chain's CDR3 is CASSTGTGGADTQYF. CDR3 in DNA: TGTGCCAGCAGCACCGGGACAGGGGGCGCAGATACGCAGTATTTT. The chain uses TRBV6-6 and TRBJ2-3; 12 nucleotides agree with TRBD1. After removal of 6 bases from V and 4 bases from J, the junction contained 5 bases not matched to a gene. Germline CDR1 reads MNHNY; CDR2 reads SVGAGI (reference sequence). The CDR3 sequence is 15 residues long.

In DNA form, the CDR3 reads TGCGCCAGCAGCTTGATTGATTTCCAAGAGACCCAGTACTTC. Protein: CASSLIDFQETQYF. The gene calls are TRBV5-1 and TRBJ2-5; unclear D gene. V was trimmed by 1 base and J by 1 base, leaving 8 bases between them. This CDR3 contains 14 residues. The germline CDR1 and CDR2 sequences are SGHRS and YFSETQ.

CDR3 DNA: TGTGCCAGCAGCTTAGAGGGGGCTAAACTGTTTTTT. Its translation: CASSLEGAKLFF. The chain recombines TRBV7-2 with TRBJ1-4, with 7 bases fitting TRBD1. V shed 1 base, J shed 11 bases, and the junction held 1 base outside the gene matches. CDR1 and CDR2 (germline): SGHTA, FQGNSA. This CDR3 spans 12 amino acids.

V usage is TRBV30 and J usage is TRBJ1-2, with 8 bases that match TRBD1. The length of the CDR3 is 14 residues. The ends lost 4 bases at V and 2 bases at J; junction bases unmatched: 6. Germline values: CDR1 GTSNPN, CDR2 SVGIG (reference sequence). This CDR3 reads CAWMRDRTNYGYTF. Here the CDR3 DNA reads TGTGCCTGGATGAGGGACAGGACAAACTATGGCTACACCTTC. Full variable domain (outside the CDR3, taken from reference TRBV30 and TRBJ1-2): SQTIHQWPATLVQPVGSPLSLECTVEGTSNPNLYWYRQAAGRGLQLLFYSVGIGQISSEVPQNLSASRPQDRQFILSSKKLLLSDSGFYLCAWMRDRTNYGYTFGSGTRLTVV.

J is TRBJ1-2 and V is TRBV6-6; D not resolved. V was pared by 4 bases and J by 4 bases, with 16 bases between. CDR3 length: 15 amino acids. The germline V gene encodes CDR1 MNHNY and CDR2 SVGAGI (reference sequence). CDR3 in amino acids: CASSSSPGRLYGYTF. CDR3 bases: TGTGCCAGCAGTTCGAGTCCAGGACGGCTCTATGGCTACACCTTC.

This sequence joins TRBV15 and TRBJ1-5, with D hard to call. Trimming shortened V by 8 bases and J by 7 bases, and 15 bases separated the two germline ends. Per the germline V gene, CDR1 is LNHNV and CDR2 is YYDKDF (reference sequence). CDR3 length: 13 amino acids. CDR3 amino acids: CATRDGYGQPQHF. CDR3 in DNA: TGTGCCACCCGGGATGGCTATGGACAGCCCCAGCATTTT.

The chain has TRBV6-1 and TRBJ2-1, with TRBD2 matching over 10 bases. The CDR3 extends over 16 amino acids. Germline V CDR1 and CDR2: MNHNS, SASEGT. The trim removed 3 bases at V and 4 bases at J, leaving 6 bases unmatched. This CDR3 is CASSERSGRTYNEQFF. DNA of the CDR3: TGTGCCAGCAGTGAGCGTAGCGGGAGGACTTACAATGAGCAGTTCTTC.

The chain is built from TRBV5-4 and TRBJ2-2; 10 nucleotides align to TRBD1. V gave up 4 bases and J gave up 6 bases; unmatched junction bases: 9. The CDR3 is made up of 16 amino acids. Germline V gene lookup returns CDR1 SGHNT and CDR2 YYREEE (reference sequence). The CDR3 sequence: CASSIRQGALSGELFF. The CDR3 DNA reads as TGTGCCAGCAGCATCCGACAGGGGGCGCTCTCCGGGGAGCTGTTTTTT.

The chain couples TRBV7-6 to TRBJ2-5; D uncertain. Trimming left V 3 bases short and J 3 bases short, with 11 bases between. CDR1 SGHVS and CDR2 FNYEAQ come from the germline V gene. This CDR3 comprises 14 residues. The CDR3: CASSFMVGKETQYF. The CDR3 region has the DNA TGTGCCAGCAGCTTTATGGTTGGGAAAGAGACCCAGTACTTC.

This clone was found a few times. The chain uses TRBV7-8 and TRBJ2-7, with D possibly called TRBD1 or TRBD2 (8 bases each). Between the trimmed V and J ends, which lost 2 bases and 3 bases, there was a span of 23 bases. There are 18 residues in the CDR3. CDR1 is SGHVS and CDR2 is FQNEAQ in the germline V gene. Here the CDR3 reads CASSLSSGLGQGIYEQYF. The CDR3 DNA reads as TGTGCCAGCAGCTTATCTAGCGGGCTTGGACAGGGAATCTACGAGCAGTACTTC.

The chain combines TRBV20-1 with TRBJ1-2, with D unclear. Trimming removed 0 bases from V and 13 bases from J, with 12 bases in between. Germline V gene lookup returns CDR1 DFQATT and CDR2 SNEGSKA (reference sequence). This CDR3 is 11 amino acids long. The CDR3: CSARDRRYATF. CDR3 in DNA: TGCAGTGCTAGAGATCGTAGGTATGCCACCTTC.

This chain links TRBV7-2 with TRBJ1-5; 10 bases align to TRBD1. From germline, CDR1 is SGHTA and CDR2 FQGNSA. Trimming cost V 4 bases and J 8 bases; bases outside gene matches: 8. The CDR3 consists of 15 residues. CDR3 region: CASSSTGGGWKPQHF. For the CDR3, the DNA is TGTGCCAGCAGCTCGACAGGGGGCGGTTGGAAGCCCCAGCATTTT.

V and J are TRBV27 and TRBJ2-2; D gene unclear. The CDR3 has 14 amino acids. The V end lost 9 bases, the J end lost 0 bases, and 11 bases lay between the germline ends. Germline V gene sequence: CDR1 MNHEY, CDR2 SMNVEV (reference sequence). The CDR3 DNA follows: TGTGCCAGATGGCCTAAAACGAACACCGGGGAGCTGTTTTTT. Translated: CARWPKTNTGELFF.

The V and J genes are TRBV5-1 and TRBJ2-5, with D uncertain. The V end was cut by 2 bases, the J end by 5 bases, with 13 bases between. The germline CDR1 and CDR2 sequences are SGHRS and YFSETQ. This CDR3 comprises 14 residues. Here the CDR3 reads CASSFFRTAETQYF. The CDR3 DNA follows: TGCGCCAGCAGCTTTTTTAGGACCGCGGAGACCCAGTACTTC.

This sequence joins TRBV18 and TRBJ2-5; no firm D call. V was pared by 2 bases and J by 2 bases, with 9 bases between. The CDR3 sequence is 14 residues long. Germline-derived CDR1 and CDR2 are KGHSH and LQKENI. The CDR3 spells CASSPSVTQETQYF. The CDR3 DNA follows: TGTGCCAGCTCACCAAGTGTGACTCAAGAGACCCAGTACTTC.

V is TRBV19 and J is TRBJ1-2, with a weak D call TRBD1 (6 bases). V dropped 3 bases and J dropped 4 bases, with 18 bases sitting between them. Germline V gene sequence: CDR1 LNHDA, CDR2 SQIVND (reference sequence). The CDR3 sequence is 16 residues long. CDR3 coding DNA: TGTGCCAGTAGTATCTTACAGGGAGTAGTCGGCTATGGCTACACCTTC. Its translation: CASSILQGVVGYGYTF.

This chain joins TRBV6-1 and TRBJ2-5; D may be TRBD1 (6 bases). Per germline, CDR1 MNHNS and CDR2 SASEGT. The CDR3 is 15 amino acids. Trimming took off 6 bases at V and 5 bases at J, with 19 bases between the two ends. In nucleotides, the CDR3 is TGTGCCAGCAGGTCCGCGACACAGGGTTGGGAGACCCAGTACTTC. This translates into CASRSATQGWETQYF.

This chain joins TRBV11-3 and TRBJ2-5; 12 bases fit TRBD2. CDR3 length: 17 residues. J lost 1 base, V lost 1 base, and 4 bases had no gene match. Germline V gene sequence: CDR1 SGHNT, CDR2 YENEEA. As DNA, the CDR3 is TGTGCCAGCAGCTTAGGACTAGCGGGAGTCAGCCAAGAGACCCAGTACTTC. It is translated as CASSLGLAGVSQETQYF. Variable domain in full (rest from reference TRBV11-3 and TRBJ2-5): EAGVVQSPRYKIIEKKQPVAFWCNPISGHNTLYWYLQNLGQGPELLIRYENEEAVDDSQLPKDRFSAERLKGVDSTLKIQPAELGDSAVYLCASSLGLAGVSQETQYFGPGTRLLVL.